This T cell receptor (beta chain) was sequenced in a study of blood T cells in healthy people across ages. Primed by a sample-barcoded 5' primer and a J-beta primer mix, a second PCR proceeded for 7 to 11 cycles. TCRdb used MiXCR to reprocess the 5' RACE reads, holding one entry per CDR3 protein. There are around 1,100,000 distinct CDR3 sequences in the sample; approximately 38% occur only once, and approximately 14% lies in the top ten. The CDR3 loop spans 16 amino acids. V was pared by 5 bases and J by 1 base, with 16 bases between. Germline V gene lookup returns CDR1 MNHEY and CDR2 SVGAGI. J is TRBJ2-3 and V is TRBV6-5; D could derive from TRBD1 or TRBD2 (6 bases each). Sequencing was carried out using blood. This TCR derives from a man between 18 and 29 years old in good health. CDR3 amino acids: CASSRGLRGGTDTQYF. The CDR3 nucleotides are TGTGCCAGCAGTCGGGGACTCAGGGGAGGCACAGATACGCAGTATTTT.